Below, 13 T cell receptor beta chains from the same sample are listed, as sequenced in a study of control samples from healthy donors and cancer patients. Profiled with immunoSEQ multiplex PCR; TCRdb holds only in-frame clones, not every one. Among about 70,000 clones listed, more than 75% were seen once. The sequenced sample consisted of PBMCs. The receptors shown here come from a woman aged 50 to 60 with lung cancer.

This clone was observed once. J is TRBJ1-2 and V is TRBV6-2 or TRBV6-3, with a weak D call TRBD1 (5 bases). CDR1 and CDR2 from the germline V gene are MNHEY and SVGEGT. CDR3 length: 13 residues. The germline V and J ends were trimmed by 4 bases and 8 bases, with 14 bases remaining between them. The CDR3 DNA is TGTGCCAGCAGTTCCCAGGGTTCTAAGGGCTACACCTTC. The encoded protein is CASSSQGSKGYTF.

Only one count was recorded for this clone. The chain couples TRBV18 to TRBJ1-1; D unresolved. The CDR3 covers 14 residues. The V gene lost 2 bases and the J gene lost 3 bases, with 10 bases spanning the gap. Germline V CDR1 and CDR2: KGHSH, LQKENI. CDR3 loop: CASSPNNGYTEAFF. DNA of the CDR3: TGTGCCAGCTCACCAAACAATGGGTACACTGAAGCTTTCTTT.

The V call is TRBV27, the J call TRBJ1-5; TRBD1 matches at 8 bases. Germline values: CDR1 MNHEY, CDR2 SMNVEV (reference sequence). The CDR3 loop spans 15 amino acids. Trimming took 6 bases from V and 5 from J; bases not matched to a gene: 9. DNA for the CDR3: TGTGCCAGCAGACGATCGACAGGGGCAGATCAGCCCCAGCATTTT. It is translated as CASRRSTGADQPQHF.

This clone was counted only a few times. The rearrangement joins TRBV25-1 to TRBJ1-2, with D hard to call. The length of the CDR3 is 12 residues. V was trimmed by 2 bases and J by 4 bases, leaving 5 bases between them. The V gene's germline CDR1 is MGHDK and CDR2 SYGVNS. The CDR3 DNA reads as TGTGCCAGCAGTGAAATTCTCTATGGCTACACCTTC. As protein: CASSEILYGYTF.

The gene calls are TRBV5-6 and TRBJ1-1, with no clear D. The CDR3 runs 17 residues. Germline loops: CDR1 SGHDT, CDR2 YYEEEE. Trimming shortened V by 0 bases and J by 7 bases, and 22 bases separated the two germline ends. The CDR3 DNA reads as TGTGCCAGCAGCTTGGGTGTTTGGGTTCCGGAACCCATTGAAGCTTTCTTT. Protein sequence: CASSLGVWVPEPIEAFF.

The V call is TRBV19, the J call TRBJ1-5, with TRBD1 as a possible D gene (5 bases). V dropped 5 bases and J dropped 4 bases, with 15 bases sitting between them. Germline V gene lookup returns CDR1 LNHDA and CDR2 SQIVND (reference sequence). CDR3 length equals 15 residues. The CDR3 here is CASSSAGTKNQPQHF. CDR3 nucleotide sequence: TGTGCCAGTAGTTCCGCCGGGACGAAAAATCAGCCCCAGCATTTT.

This chain uses TRBV6-1 with TRBJ2-2; 9 bases agree with TRBD1. The germline CDR1 and CDR2 sequences are MNHNS and SASEGT. The trim removed 3 bases at V and 7 bases at J, leaving 3 bases unmatched. The CDR3 covers 14 residues. The CDR3 reads CASSDDRGNGELFF. In nucleotides, the CDR3 is TGTGCCAGCAGTGACGACAGGGGGAACGGGGAGCTGTTTTTT.

The rearrangement joins TRBV3-1 (or the pseudogene TRBV3-2) to TRBJ1-5, with D unresolved. The CDR3 consists of 13 residues. CDR1 and CDR2 from the germline V gene are LGHDT and YNNKEL (reference sequence). Trimming cost V 2 bases and J 6 bases, with 8 bases left between them. DNA of the CDR3: TGTGCCAGCAGCCAACCGGGAGGTCAGCCCCAGCATTTT. Translated, it gives CASSQPGGQPQHF.

The gene calls are TRBV5-4 and TRBJ2-7; perhaps TRBD2 as D (5 bases). The CDR3 contains 14 residues. Germline V gene data show CDR1 as SGHNT and CDR2 as YYREEE (reference sequence). Trimming shortened V by 0 bases and J by 3 bases, and 10 bases separated the two germline ends. This CDR3 reads CASSLALGDYEQYF. The CDR3, as DNA: TGTGCCAGCAGCTTGGCCCTCGGGGACTACGAGCAGTACTTC.

V gene TRBV7-8 combines with J gene TRBJ2-3, with TRBD2 as a possible D gene (6 bases). CDR3 length equals 16 residues. The germline gives CDR1 SGHVS, CDR2 FQNEAQ. Trimming stripped 5 bases from V and 4 bases from J, with 19 bases between. The CDR3 reads CASSVDVSGWADTQYF. The CDR3 DNA reads TGTGCCAGCAGCGTGGACGTGAGCGGGTGGGCAGATACGCAGTATTTT.

The rearrangement links TRBV2 to TRBJ2-7; D remains unclear. This CDR3 has 14 residues. V lost 3 bases and J lost 0, with 9 bases in between. Per germline, CDR1 SNHLY and CDR2 FYNNEI. The CDR3 DNA follows: TGTGCCAGCAGTGAGGACGGAGTCTCCTACGAGCAGTACTTC. It is translated as CASSEDGVSYEQYF.

With respect to this clone: Within the sample, other DNA sequences also encode this same CDR3. This chain links TRBV9 with TRBJ2-2; D perhaps matches TRBD1 (5 bases). Trimming took off 2 bases at V and 6 bases at J, with 11 bases between the two ends. The CDR3 spans 14 residues. Germline V gene data show CDR1 as SGDLS and CDR2 as YYNGEE. CDR3 loop: CASSVSRVSGELFF. DNA of the CDR3: TGTGCCAGCAGCGTCTCCAGGGTGTCCGGGGAGCTGTTTTTT.

V is TRBV28 and J is TRBJ1-1; 7 nucleotides align to TRBD1. The length of the CDR3 is 15 residues. Germline loops: CDR1 MDHEN, CDR2 SYDVKM. After removal of 6 bases from V and 1 base from J, the junction contained 8 bases not matched to a gene. CDR3 bases: TGTGCCAGCAGGCTCCCGGACAGGCCGAACACTGAAGCTTTCTTT. This gives the protein CASRLPDRPNTEAFF. The variable domain in full, with the rest retrieved from reference TRBV28 and TRBJ1-1, is DVKVTQSSRYLVKRTGEKVFLECVQDMDHENMFWYRQDPGLGLRLIYFSYDVKMKEKGDIPEGYSVSREKKERFSLILESASTNQTSMYLCASRLPDRPNTEAFFGQGTRLTVV.